These 13 T cell receptor beta chains came from one sample sequenced in a study of Graves' ophthalmopathy and Graves' hyperthyroidism. RNA transcripts yielded amplified TCR beta CDR3 regions. HTBI primers primed a first-round RT-PCR, and a second-round multiplex PCR followed. Each CDR3 protein gets one entry after TCRdb re-called the multiplex PCR reads with MiXCR. Of around 1,200,000 distinct CDR3 sequences listed, about 36% are singletons. The sample consisted of peripheral blood or thyroid tissue (not recorded which). The receptors were sampled from an adult man with Graves' hyperthyroidism.

Ten or more counts support this clonotype. This chain links TRBV10-3 with TRBJ1-1; D gene ambiguous. The germline gives CDR1 ENHRY, CDR2 SYGVKD. V was pared by 6 bases and J by 0 bases, with 17 bases between. This CDR3 is built from 16 residues. CDR3 coding DNA: TGTGCCATCAGCAGTCAGCAGTCCGCATTGAACACTGAAGCTTTCTTT. Its protein product is CAISSQQSALNTEAFF.

This clonotype was detected only a few times. The rearrangement links TRBV19 to TRBJ2-5; D is tentatively TRBD1 or TRBD2 (6 bases each). This CDR3 spans 16 amino acids. The V end was cut by 9 bases, the J end by 4 bases, with 24 bases between. The germline gives CDR1 LNHDA, CDR2 SQIVND (reference sequence). The CDR3 region is CASTARGGAVGETQYF. The CDR3 bases are TGTGCCAGCACCGCCAGGGGCGGGGCGGTGGGAGAGACCCAGTACTTC.

The chain uses TRBV12-3 or TRBV12-4 and TRBJ2-7, with 7 nucleotides matching TRBD2. V dropped 7 bases and J dropped 5; count of bases not matched to a gene: 2. This CDR3 is built from 11 residues. The CDR3 region has the DNA TGTGCCAGCAATGCGGGGGACGAGCAGTACTTC. Residues: CASNAGDEQYF.

This chain links TRBV7-2 with TRBJ1-5; no clear D gene. Germline V gives CDR1 SGHTA, CDR2 FQGNSA. The CDR3 loop spans 11 amino acids. The germline V and J ends were trimmed by 0 bases and 9 bases, with 3 bases remaining between them. The CDR3 nucleotides read TGTGCCAGCAGCTTAGCGCTGCCCCAGCATTTT. Encoded protein: CASSLALPQHF. Filled out from reference TRBV7-2 and TRBJ1-5, the complete variable domain reads GAGVSQSPSNKVTEKGKDVELRCDPISGHTALYWYRQSLGQGLEFLIYFQGNSAPDKSGLPSDRFSAERTGGSVSTLTIQRTQQEDSAVYLCASSLALPQHFGDGTRLSIL.

This clonotype was recorded once. The chain recombines TRBV7-3 with TRBJ1-1; D gene unclear. The CDR3 sequence is 14 residues long. The germline V and J ends were trimmed by 2 bases and 8 bases, with 15 bases remaining between them. Germline values: CDR1 SGHTA, CDR2 FQGTGA. The CDR3 loop reads CASSLAQSAAEAFF. The CDR3 DNA sequence: TGTGCCAGCAGCTTAGCACAGTCGGCAGCCGAAGCTTTCTTT.

This clonotype was detected only a few times. The chain uses TRBV27 and TRBJ2-6, with a possible D match to TRBD2 (6 bases). From germline, CDR1 is MNHEY and CDR2 SMNVEV (reference sequence). The CDR3 has 16 amino acids. V shed 7 bases and J shed 0 bases, with 13 bases lying between them. CDR3: CASMGLASSGANVLTF. In DNA, the CDR3 is TGTGCCAGCATGGGACTCGCAAGCTCTGGGGCCAACGTCCTGACTTTC.

The sample holds a few counts of this clonotype. The chain couples TRBV20-1 to TRBJ2-7, with D tentatively TRBD2 (6 bases). Per the germline V gene, CDR1 is DFQATT and CDR2 is SNEGSKA (reference sequence). CDR3 length: 14 residues. Trimming cost V 5 bases and J 3 bases, with 17 bases left between them. The CDR3 region is CSAPTGVNFYEQYF. CDR3 in DNA: TGCAGTGCTCCTACGGGAGTGAATTTCTACGAGCAGTACTTC.

The gene calls are TRBV4-1 and TRBJ2-7; TRBD1 might be the D (6 bases). There are 14 residues in the CDR3. Germline V gives CDR1 MGHRA, CDR2 YSYEKL. Between the trimmed V and J ends, which lost 3 bases and 3 bases, there was a span of 12 bases. CDR3 residues: CASSQAGQNYEQYF. DNA for the CDR3: TGCGCCAGCAGCCAGGCAGGACAGAACTACGAGCAGTACTTC.

The chain links TRBV2 to TRBJ1-4, with 10 nucleotides matching TRBD1. This CDR3 is 15 amino acids long. The germline gives CDR1 SNHLY, CDR2 FYNNEI. J was trimmed by 7 bases and V by 8 bases; bases with no gene match: 10. CDR3 bases: TGTGCCAGCGGGGGGACAGGGGCGATCACTGAAAAACTGTTTTTT. As protein: CASGGTGAITEKLFF.

This chain uses TRBV29-1 with TRBJ1-1; 7 bases match TRBD1. V dropped 4 bases and J dropped 5; count of bases not matched to a gene: 10. The germline V gene encodes CDR1 SQVTM and CDR2 ANQGSEA. This CDR3 region has 14 residues. The CDR3: CSVAGGGILTEAFF. CDR3 nucleotide sequence: TGCAGCGTTGCAGGGGGAGGAATTCTGACTGAAGCTTTCTTT.

The chain uses TRBV12-3 or TRBV12-4 and TRBJ2-3; D is unclear. The germline V and J ends were trimmed by 5 bases and 4 bases, with 7 bases remaining between them. The CDR3 runs to 12 residues. DNA for the CDR3: TGTGCCAGCAGTCAGACGGCAGATACGCAGTATTTT. Protein: CASSQTADTQYF.

This clonotype was picked up many times. The rearrangement joins TRBV12-3 or TRBV12-4 to TRBJ1-5; 10 bases agree with TRBD1. V dropped 7 bases and J dropped 9; count of bases not matched to a gene: 6. This CDR3 comprises 13 residues. Here the CDR3 DNA reads TGTGCCAGCACCGGACAGGGGGGTTTGCCCCAGCATTTT. Its protein product is CASTGQGGLPQHF.

J is TRBJ1-3 and V is TRBV18; D gene ambiguous. The CDR3 sequence is 15 residues long. The ends were cut back, 4 bases at V and 2 bases at J, with 12 bases in the middle. Germline CDR1 and CDR2: KGHSH and LQKENI. CDR3: CASSLEPGPGNTIYF. The CDR3 DNA reads TGTGCCAGCTCACTCGAACCGGGCCCTGGAAACACCATATATTTT.